The source of this TCR beta chain is a study of T cell repertoires in cytomegalovirus infection. Overall study: CMV infection together with matching HLA type was indicated by public TCR beta signatures. The study's findings and limits: Predominance within the ex vivo response was attributable to HLA-C-restricted CMV-specific TCR beta clonotypes.

This clonotype was observed at least ten times. Its antigen is not identified. TCRdb re-derived calls from the reads in MiXCR, one entry per CDR3 protein. The sample gives around 310,000 distinct CDR3 sequences, roughly 17% of which show up once; around 12% is in the top ten. Germline V gene sequence: CDR1 SGHTA, CDR2 FQGNSA. The CDR3 sequence is 16 residues long. The V end lost 1 base, the J end lost 2 bases, and 15 bases lay between the germline ends. Material for sequencing was PBMCs. This TCR was sampled from a human donor in good health (CMV status not recorded). Some clones in this sample may be carry-over from other donors' samples. The chain uses TRBV7-2 and TRBJ2-7; D call uncertain. In DNA form, the CDR3 reads TGTGCCAGCAGCTTAGTTTGGGTAGCAGACGCCTACGAGCAGTACTTC. Protein: CASSLVWVADAYEQYF.